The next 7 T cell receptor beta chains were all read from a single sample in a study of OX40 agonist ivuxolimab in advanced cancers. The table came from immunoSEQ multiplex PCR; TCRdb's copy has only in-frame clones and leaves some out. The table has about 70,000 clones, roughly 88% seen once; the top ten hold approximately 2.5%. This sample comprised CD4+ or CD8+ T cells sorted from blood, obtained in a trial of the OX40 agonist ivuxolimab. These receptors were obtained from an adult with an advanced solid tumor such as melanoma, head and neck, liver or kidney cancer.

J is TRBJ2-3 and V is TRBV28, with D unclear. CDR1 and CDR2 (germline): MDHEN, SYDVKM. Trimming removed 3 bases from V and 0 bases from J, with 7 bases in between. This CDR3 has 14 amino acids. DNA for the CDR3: TGTGCCAGCAGTTTTGCAGCTAGCACAGATACGCAGTATTTT. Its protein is CASSFAASTDTQYF.

The CDR3 DNA reads TGTGCCAGCAGTTTAGAGGGAAGAGAAGCTTTCTTT. Translation gives CASSLEGREAFF. V and J are TRBV28 and TRBJ1-1, with D unclear. The V end was cut by 2 bases, the J end by 8 bases, with 9 bases between. The germline CDR1 and CDR2 sequences are MDHEN and SYDVKM. This CDR3 is 12 amino acids long.

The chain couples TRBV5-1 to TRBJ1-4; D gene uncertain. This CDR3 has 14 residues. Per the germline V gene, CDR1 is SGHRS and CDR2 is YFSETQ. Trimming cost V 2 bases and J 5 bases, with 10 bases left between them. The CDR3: CASSLGQKNEKLFF. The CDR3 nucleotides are TGCGCCAGCAGCTTAGGGCAGAAGAATGAAAAACTGTTTTTT.

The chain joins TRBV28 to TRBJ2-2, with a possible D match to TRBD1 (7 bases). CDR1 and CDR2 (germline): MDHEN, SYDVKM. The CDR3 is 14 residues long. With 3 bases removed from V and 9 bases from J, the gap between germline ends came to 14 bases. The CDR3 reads CASSFGQGGRELFF. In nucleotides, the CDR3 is TGTGCCAGCAGTTTCGGGCAGGGGGGCCGGGAGCTGTTTTTT.

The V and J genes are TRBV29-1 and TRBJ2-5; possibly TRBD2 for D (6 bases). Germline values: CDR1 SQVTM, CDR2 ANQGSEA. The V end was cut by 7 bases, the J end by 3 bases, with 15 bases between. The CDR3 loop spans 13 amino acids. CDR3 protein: CSAAAGREETQYF. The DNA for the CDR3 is TGCAGCGCGGCCGCCGGGAGAGAAGAGACCCAGTACTTC.

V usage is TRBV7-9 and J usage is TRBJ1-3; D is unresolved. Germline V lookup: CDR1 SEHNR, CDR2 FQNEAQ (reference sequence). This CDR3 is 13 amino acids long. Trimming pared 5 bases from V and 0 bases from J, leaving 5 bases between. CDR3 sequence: CASSLGSGNTIYF. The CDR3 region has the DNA TGTGCCAGCAGCCTAGGCTCTGGAAACACCATATATTTT.

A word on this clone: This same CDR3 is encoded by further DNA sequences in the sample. The CDR3 DNA sequence: TGCGCCAGCAGCTTGGAGGCCGCCGGGAGAGAGCAGTTCTTC. Translating it yields CASSLEAAGREQFF. The chain employs TRBV5-1 and TRBJ2-1; D is perhaps TRBD2 (6 bases). CDR3 length: 14 amino acids. V was cut by 0 bases and J by 10 bases, with 14 bases left in between. Germline-derived CDR1 and CDR2 are SGHRS and YFSETQ.